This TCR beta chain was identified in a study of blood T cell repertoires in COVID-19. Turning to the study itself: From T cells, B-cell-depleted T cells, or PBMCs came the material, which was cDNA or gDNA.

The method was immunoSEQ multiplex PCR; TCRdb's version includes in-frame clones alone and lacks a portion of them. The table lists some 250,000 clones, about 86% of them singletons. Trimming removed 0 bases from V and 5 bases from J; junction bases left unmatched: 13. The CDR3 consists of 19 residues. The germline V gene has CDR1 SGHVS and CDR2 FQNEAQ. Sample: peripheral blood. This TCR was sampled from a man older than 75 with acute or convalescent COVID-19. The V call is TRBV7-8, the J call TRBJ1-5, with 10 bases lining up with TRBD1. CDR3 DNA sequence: TGTGCCAGCAGCTTAGCCGTGCTCCGGGACAGGGGATCGGATCAGCCCCAGCATTTT. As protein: CASSLAVLRDRGSDQPQHF.